One TCR beta chain is described in this entry. Its target is not known. V lost 7 bases and J 2 bases, leaving 20 bases between the germline ends. The V gene's germline CDR1 is DFQATT and CDR2 SNEGSKA (reference sequence). This CDR3 is 15 amino acids long. Regions amplified from RNA transcripts were the TCR beta CDR3 regions. TCR CDR3 regions were first amplified by RT-PCR with HTBI primers. One entry per CDR3 protein, called by TCRdb with MiXCR from the multiplex PCR reads. The sample holds 660,000 or so distinct CDR3 sequences; just under 45% are singletons and the top ten take under 8.5%. This entry comes from a study of T cells in Graves' hyperthyroidism and ophthalmopathy. Overall study results and limits: Before onset, by a median of about seven months, the model predicted ophthalmopathy.

Sequenced sample: peripheral blood or thyroid tissue (not recorded which). The V gene is TRBV20-1, the J gene TRBJ1-2; weak D call: TRBD1 (5 bases). This clonotype was sampled from an adult man with Graves' disease, either hyperthyroidism or ophthalmopathy (not recorded which). CDR3 DNA sequence: TGCAGTGTAACCATTAAACGAGGGGCCAACTATGGCTACACCTTC. Amino acids: CSVTIKRGANYGYTF.